This T cell receptor beta chain is from a study of cytomegalovirus exposure and HLA in healthy donors. Whole-study results and caveats: Solely CMV serostatus was available to characterize immune exposure. The investigators catalogued 150 to 200 TCR beta chains as cytomegalovirus-associated. Researchers reported in a later analysis that common viral pathogens appeared linked to several top clusters.

Details on this clone: The antigen is not known.

The CDR3 covers 16 residues. Germline V gene sequence: CDR1 LGHNA, CDR2 YSLEER. V lost 4 bases and J lost 4; bases outside the gene matches: 11. 60 Vbeta and 13 Jbeta primers were used in PCR. Sequencing was performed with immunoSEQ multiplex PCR; in TCRdb, only in-frame clones are kept and a portion is missing. The sample records roughly 150,000 clones, approximately 80% being singletons. The J gene is TRBJ2-3, the V gene TRBV4-3; the match to TRBD2 covers 7 bases. The source of this sequence is a woman aged 40 to 55 in good health and CMV-seronegative. The sample consisted of PBMCs. The CDR3, as DNA: TGCGCCAGCAGCCGGGGAGACTGGGCGGGAGCAGATACGCAGTATTTT. Protein: CASSRGDWAGADTQYF.